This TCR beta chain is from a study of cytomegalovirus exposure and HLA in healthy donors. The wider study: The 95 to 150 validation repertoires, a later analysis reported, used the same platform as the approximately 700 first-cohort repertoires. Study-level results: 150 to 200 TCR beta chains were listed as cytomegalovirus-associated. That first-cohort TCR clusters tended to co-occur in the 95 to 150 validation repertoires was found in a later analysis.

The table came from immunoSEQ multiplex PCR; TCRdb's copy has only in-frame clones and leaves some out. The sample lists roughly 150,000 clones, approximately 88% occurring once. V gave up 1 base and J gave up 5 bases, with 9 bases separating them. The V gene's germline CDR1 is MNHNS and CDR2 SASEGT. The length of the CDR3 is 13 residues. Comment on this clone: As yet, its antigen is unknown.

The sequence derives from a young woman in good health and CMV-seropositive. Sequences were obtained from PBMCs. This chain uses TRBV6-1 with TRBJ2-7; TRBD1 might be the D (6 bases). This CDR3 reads CASSEGGLDEQYF. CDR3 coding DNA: TGTGCCAGCAGTGAAGGGGGGCTCGACGAGCAGTACTTC.